This T cell receptor (beta chain) appears in the sequencing data of a study of blood T cell repertoires in COVID-19. About the study: Acute and convalescent COVID-19 samples came from the United States, Italy and Spain.

Original data processing: Reference gene primer amplification yielded estimated nucleated cell counts. Clones were read by immunoSEQ multiplex PCR, and TCRdb kept only the in-frame ones, dropping some. V and J calls and clone size follow that table, whereas D and trimming were derived from the DNA. The sample contains about 280,000 clones, about nine tenths of which appear only once. Trimming stripped 4 bases from V and 9 bases from J, with 9 bases between. This CDR3 has 11 residues. Germline V CDR1 and CDR2: GTSNPN, SVGIG (reference sequence). The V call is TRBV30, the J call TRBJ1-4; perhaps TRBD1 as D (6 bases). Sequences were obtained from peripheral blood. The source is a man in his forties or fifties with active or convalescent COVID-19. For the CDR3, the DNA is TGTGCCTGGATTACAGGGAAAAAACTGTTTTTT. Protein: CAWITGKKLFF.